The 16 T cell receptor beta chains reported below all come from one sample, sequenced in a study of cytomegalovirus exposure and HLA in healthy donors. Researchers ran the PCR with 60 Vbeta and 13 Jbeta primers. Profiled with immunoSEQ multiplex PCR; TCRdb holds only in-frame clones, not every one. The repertoire holds about 110,000 clones, with about 70% as singletons. The sequenced sample consisted of PBMCs. These receptor sequences come from a woman aged 25-40 years in good health and CMV-seronegative.

V gene TRBV5-8 combines with J gene TRBJ2-3, with 9 bases fitting TRBD1. The CDR3 consists of 14 residues. With V trimmed by 6 bases and J by 3 bases, 5 bases remained unmatched. The germline CDR1 and CDR2 sequences are SGHTS and YDEGEE. The CDR3 region is CASTGQGSTDTQYF. In nucleotides, the CDR3 is TGTGCCAGCACGGGACAGGGAAGTACAGATACGCAGTATTTT.

This clone was counted a few times. The chain joins TRBV4-1 to TRBJ1-1; D unresolved. This CDR3 region has 12 residues. The germline CDR1 and CDR2 sequences are MGHRA and YSYEKL. Between the trimmed V and J ends, which lost 2 bases and 4 bases, there was a span of 5 bases. As DNA, the CDR3 is TGCGCCAGCAGCCAATCGGGCACTGAAGCTTTCTTT. It yields the protein CASSQSGTEAFF.

The chain couples TRBV5-1 to TRBJ2-2; no clear D gene. This CDR3 comprises 15 residues. Germline assignment: CDR1 SGHRS and CDR2 YFSETQ. The V gene lost 0 bases and the J gene lost 4 bases, with 10 bases spanning the gap. In nucleotides, the CDR3 is TGCGCCAGCAGCTTGGCCGTTCCGGGCACCGGGGAGCTGTTTTTT. Translation gives CASSLAVPGTGELFF.

The V gene is TRBV5-6, the J gene TRBJ1-1; D gene uncertain. The CDR3 sequence is 16 residues long. Trimming removed 0 bases at V and 5 bases at J, with 17 bases between. The germline V gene encodes CDR1 SGHDT and CDR2 YYEEEE. In nucleotides, the CDR3 is TGTGCCAGCAGCTTGGCCATCAACCTCGGGAGGACTGAAGCTTTCTTT. It encodes CASSLAINLGRTEAFF.

The chain couples TRBV27 to TRBJ1-1, with a possible D match to TRBD1 (6 bases). Deletions cut 5 bases from V and 4 bases from J, with 20 bases between. The CDR3 consists of 16 residues. Germline CDR1 is MNHEY and CDR2 is SMNVEV (reference sequence). The DNA for the CDR3 is TGTGCCAGCAGTCTAGGCCCACAGGGTATTATCACTGAAGCTTTCTTT. It translates to CASSLGPQGIITEAFF.

This chain uses TRBV5-1 with TRBJ1-3; weak D call: TRBD1 (5 bases). Trimming pared 0 bases from V and 4 bases from J, leaving 17 bases between. Germline CDR1 is SGHRS and CDR2 is YFSETQ. CDR3 length equals 17 residues. The CDR3 region has the DNA TGCGCCAGCAGCTTGGACGCAGCAGGGAGGCGCGGAAACACCATATATTTT. It specifies CASSLDAAGRRGNTIYF.

The J gene is TRBJ1-1, the V gene TRBV6-5; perhaps TRBD1 as D (5 bases). V shed 6 bases and J shed 6 bases, with 8 bases lying between them. Germline CDR1 reads MNHEY; CDR2 reads SVGAGI. The CDR3 has 11 amino acids. The CDR3: CASREQAEAFF. The CDR3 nucleotides read TGTGCCAGCAGGGAACAGGCTGAAGCTTTCTTT.

The rearrangement links TRBV30 to TRBJ2-3; D remains ambiguous. CDR3 length: 13 amino acids. V dropped 3 bases and J dropped 2 bases, with 9 bases sitting between them. Germline-derived CDR1 and CDR2 are GTSNPN and SVGIG (reference sequence). The CDR3 is CAWRTRVTDTQYF. The CDR3 DNA reads TGTGCCTGGAGGACCCGGGTCACAGATACGCAGTATTTT.

CDR3 in amino acids: CAWSEHSASTDTQYF. CDR3 sequence (DNA): TGTGCCTGGAGTGAGCATAGCGCTAGCACAGATACGCAGTATTTT. The chain carries TRBV30 and TRBJ2-3, with a weak D call TRBD2 (5 bases). There are 15 residues in the CDR3. V lost 1 base and J lost 0, with 11 bases in between. The germline CDR1 and CDR2 sequences are GTSNPN and SVGIG (reference sequence).

This sequence joins TRBV4-3 and TRBJ2-5; D might be TRBD2 (5 bases). The CDR3 has 13 amino acids. CDR1 and CDR2 from the germline V gene are LGHNA and YSLEER. Deletions cut 0 bases from V and 5 bases from J, with 7 bases between. As DNA, the CDR3 is TGCGCCAGCAGCCAAGAACGGAGGGAGACCCAGTACTTC. Encoded protein: CASSQERRETQYF.

The chain links TRBV30 to TRBJ2-3; no firm D call. This CDR3 comprises 13 residues. Trimming took off 2 bases at V and 6 bases at J, with 12 bases between the two ends. The germline CDR1 and CDR2 sequences are GTSNPN and SVGIG (reference sequence). The CDR3 nucleotides read TGTGCCTGGAGTTCGGTAGTTTTTGATACGCAGTATTTT. This sequence encodes CAWSSVVFDTQYF.

The sample holds a few counts of this clone. The genes are TRBV29-1 and TRBJ1-1, with unresolved D. Trimming removed 7 bases at V and 5 bases at J, with 11 bases between. CDR3 length equals 11 residues. Germline values: CDR1 SQVTM, CDR2 ANQGSEA. The CDR3 sequence is CSGRERTEAFF. The CDR3 DNA reads TGCAGCGGCAGAGAGCGGACTGAAGCTTTCTTT.

The V call is TRBV30, the J call TRBJ1-1; 8 nucleotides agree with TRBD1. The CDR3 spans 13 residues. The V gene end was trimmed by 7 bases and the J gene end by 4 bases; junction bases not matched to a gene: 8. Per germline, CDR1 GTSNPN and CDR2 SVGIG (reference sequence). CDR3 nucleotide sequence: TGTGCCTTGGACAGGGTTGAAGGCACTGAAGCTTTCTTT. Translated, it gives CALDRVEGTEAFF.

This clone was detected a few times. The chain employs TRBV6-5 and TRBJ2-7, with 7 nucleotides matching TRBD1. CDR1 and CDR2 (germline): MNHEY, SVGAGI. This CDR3 is 13 amino acids long. V was pared by 5 bases and J by 4 bases, with 5 bases of the junction left unmatched. Written as DNA, the CDR3 is TGTGCCAGCAGTGCCGGGACAGTATACGAGCAGTACTTC. Translated: CASSAGTVYEQYF.

This chain connects TRBV18 to TRBJ1-1; 7 bases match TRBD1. CDR1 KGHSH and CDR2 LQKENI come from the germline V gene. The CDR3 loop spans 17 amino acids. V gave up 1 base and J gave up 2 bases; unmatched junction bases: 10. The CDR3 nucleotides are TGTGCCAGCTCACCACGCCCGAGGGGGCGCCTAAACACTGAAGCTTTCTTT. Translating it yields CASSPRPRGRLNTEAFF.

This chain uses TRBV5-3 with TRBJ2-2, with D tentatively TRBD1 (6 bases). TRBV5-3 has ORF status, its function being uncertain. Trimming cost V 3 bases and J 0 bases, with 9 bases left between them. This CDR3 has 15 residues. The CDR3 protein is CARSYGQSNTGELFF. The CDR3 DNA sequence: TGTGCCAGAAGCTACGGACAGTCGAACACCGGGGAGCTGTTTTTT.